The 31 T cell receptor beta chains reported below all come from one sample, sequenced in a study of regulatory T cells in long-lasting Graves disease. Time point given: newly diagnosed GD, antithyroid drugs for less than 3 months. Generation of the TCR library employed RNA extracted from PBMCs. HTBI primers from iRepertoire and Arm-PCR of CDR3 regions yielded the TCR beta libraries. TCRdb ran MiXCR on the multiplex PCR reads and lists one entry per CDR3 protein. The table lists 440,000 or so distinct CDR3 sequences, roughly 15% of them singletons. A further study also used this sample, focusing on T cells in Graves' hyperthyroidism and ophthalmopathy.

The sample was peripheral blood mononuclear cells (PBMCs), taken at new diagnosis, from a patient treated with antithyroid drugs. The receptor set was obtained from a woman aged 30 to 39 with Graves disease.

This clonotype appeared many times. The rearrangement links TRBV20-1 to TRBJ2-3; D not resolved. The CDR3 contains 11 residues. Per the germline V gene, CDR1 is DFQATT and CDR2 is SNEGSKA (reference sequence). V dropped 3 bases and J dropped 4 bases, with 5 bases sitting between them. CDR3 residues: CSASAPDTQYF. The CDR3 DNA follows: TGCAGTGCTAGTGCACCAGATACGCAGTATTTT.

This clonotype was seen a few times. The rearrangement links TRBV20-1 to TRBJ2-7, with D possibly being TRBD1 (5 bases). Germline CDR1 and CDR2: DFQATT and SNEGSKA (reference sequence). V gave up 6 bases and J gave up 3 bases, with 15 bases separating them. The CDR3 consists of 13 residues. CDR3 DNA sequence: TGCAGTGCAGAAGACGGACATGGCTACGAGCAGTACTTC. Amino acid sequence: CSAEDGHGYEQYF.

As to this clonotype: This likely traces to a read error, being one base from a far larger clone. The conserved phenylalanine or tryptophan is not found at the CDR3 terminus, so this likely reflects a read error. The V and J genes are TRBV7-9 and TRBJ1-1; D is ambiguous. The CDR3 is 15 amino acids. V was pared by 8 bases and J by 1 base, with 17 bases between. CDR1 and CDR2 (germline): SEHNR, FQNEAQ (reference sequence). The CDR3 bases are TGTGCCAGCTCTGGGCCTCAGATGGCGAACACTGAAGCTTTCCTT. Translating it yields CASSGPQMANTEAFL.

The V call is TRBV5-8, the J call TRBJ2-1, with D tentatively TRBD1 (5 bases). Trimming stripped 0 bases from V and 10 bases from J, with 14 bases between. Germline-derived CDR1 and CDR2 are SGHTS and YDEGEE. The CDR3 is 14 residues long. The CDR3, as DNA: TGTGCCAGCAGCTTGGAGCAGGGCGGCAAGGAGCAGTTCTTC. This gives the protein CASSLEQGGKEQFF. Using reference TRBV5-8 and TRBJ2-1 for the parts outside the CDR3, the full variable domain is EAGVTQSPTHLIKTRGQQATLRCSPISGHTSVYWYQQALGLGLQFLLWYDEGEERNRGNFPPRFSGRQFPNYSSELNVNALELEDSALYLCASSLEQGGKEQFFGPGTRLTVL.

This chain links TRBV30 with TRBJ2-7; 11 bases align to TRBD1. The germline CDR1 and CDR2 sequences are GTSNPN and SVGIG (reference sequence). Germline trimming cut 5 bases from V and 4 bases from J; bases unmatched to any gene: 13. This CDR3 has 16 residues. CDR3 protein: CAWSQGTGGLLYEQYF. The CDR3 bases are TGTGCCTGGTCACAGGGGACAGGGGGTTTGCTATACGAGCAGTACTTC.

The chain carries TRBV14 and TRBJ1-4; 8 bases agree with TRBD1. The germline V gene has CDR1 SGHDN and CDR2 FVKESK. J gave up 7 bases and V 3 bases, and 10 bases lay outside the gene matches. The length of the CDR3 is 16 residues. CDR3 coding DNA: TGTGCCAGCAGCCACCTCGCGGACAGGGTCAGTGAAAAACTGTTTTTT. Protein sequence: CASSHLADRVSEKLFF.

This clonotype was picked up many times. The rearrangement links TRBV20-1 to TRBJ2-2; no definite D call. Germline CDR1 is DFQATT and CDR2 is SNEGSKA (reference sequence). The V and J ends lost 3 bases and 4 bases respectively, with 15 bases between them. This CDR3 is 15 amino acids long. CDR3 coding DNA: TGCAGTGCTAGTTCTGCGGCAGCTGGCACCGGGGAGCTGTTTTTT. It specifies CSASSAAAGTGELFF.

This chain connects TRBV19 to TRBJ1-6; no clear D. Germline V gives CDR1 LNHDA, CDR2 SQIVND (reference sequence). V lost 3 bases, J lost 0 bases, and 9 bases lay in between. This CDR3 spans 16 amino acids. The DNA for the CDR3 is TGTGCCAGTAGTATCCAGCAGAGCTCCTATAATTCACCCCTCCACTTT. Its protein is CASSIQQSSYNSPLHF.

At least ten counts were recorded for this clonotype. The V gene is TRBV20-1, the J gene TRBJ2-7; the match to TRBD2 covers 8 bases. V was clipped by 3 bases and J by 5 bases; unmatched bases: 6. The length of the CDR3 is 13 residues. Germline loops: CDR1 DFQATT, CDR2 SNEGSKA (reference sequence). The chain's CDR3 is CSASGRAGNEQYF. The CDR3 region has the DNA TGCAGTGCTAGCGGGAGGGCCGGAAACGAGCAGTACTTC.

This clonotype was seen many times. The V and J genes are TRBV29-1 and TRBJ2-1; D unresolved. CDR1 is SQVTM and CDR2 is ANQGSEA in the germline V gene. The CDR3 covers 16 residues. V was trimmed by 5 bases and J by 15 bases, leaving 32 bases between them. The CDR3 bases are TGCAGCGTTACCCTCCGAGTTCGGCCTTCCTCAGGAGAGTGGTTCTTC. Its protein is CSVTLRVRPSSGEWFF.

This clonotype was observed many times. The chain combines TRBV6-1 with TRBJ1-1; D uncertain. CDR3 length: 14 residues. Germline assignment: CDR1 MNHNS and CDR2 SASEGT. The V and J ends lost 4 bases and 9 bases respectively, with 18 bases between them. The CDR3 nucleotides are TGTGCCAGCAGTGCAGCTCAGGACCTCTTTAAAGCTTTCTTT. This gives the protein CASSAAQDLFKAFF.

This clonotype came up many times. The V gene is TRBV28, the J gene TRBJ2-3; 8 bases agree with TRBD2. The CDR3 has 15 residues. V lost 4 bases and J lost 2; bases outside the gene matches: 5. Germline V gene lookup returns CDR1 MDHEN and CDR2 SYDVKM. For the CDR3, the DNA is TGTGCCAGCAGTTCGTACGGGAGGGCCACAGATACGCAGTATTTT. Translated, it gives CASSSYGRATDTQYF.

There are a few counts of this clonotype. The chain links TRBV11-3 to TRBJ2-2, with 7 bases lining up with TRBD1. The V gene's germline CDR1 is SGHNT and CDR2 YENEEA. Losses at the gene ends were 5 bases for V and 6 bases for J; bases not matched to a gene: 12. The CDR3 totals 16 residues. CDR3 sequence (DNA): TGTGCCAGCAGCAACGCTCGAGGGACAGCCGCCGGGGAGCTGTTTTTT. Its protein product is CASSNARGTAAGELFF.

This sequence joins TRBV14 and TRBJ2-3; D remains ambiguous. Trimming stripped 5 bases from V and 2 bases from J, with 11 bases between. CDR1 and CDR2 (germline): SGHDN, FVKESK. The CDR3 runs 14 residues. The CDR3 reads CASSSRVLTDTQYF. CDR3 coding DNA: TGTGCCAGCAGCTCCCGGGTCCTCACAGATACGCAGTATTTT.

V is TRBV19 and J is TRBJ1-1; possibly TRBD1 for D (5 bases). CDR1 and CDR2 from the germline V gene are LNHDA and SQIVND (reference sequence). Trimming left V 3 bases short and J 3 bases short, with 11 bases between. The CDR3 has 14 residues. The CDR3 DNA is TGTGCCAGTAGTATGGGGGGTTGGGACACTGAAGCTTTCTTT. It codes for CASSMGGWDTEAFF.

The table lists this clonotype with many counts. The chain's CDR3 is CASSYGQVNQPQHF. In DNA form, the CDR3 reads TGTGCCAGCAGTTACGGACAGGTGAATCAGCCCCAGCATTTT. The chain combines TRBV28 with TRBJ1-5; 7 positions agree with TRBD1. The V and J ends lost 4 bases and 4 bases, in that order; junction bases with no gene match: 4. CDR1 MDHEN and CDR2 SYDVKM come from the germline V gene. This CDR3 region has 14 residues.

Many counts were recorded for this clonotype. The chain links TRBV20-1 to TRBJ2-1; unclear D gene. The V end was cut by 3 bases, the J end by 9 bases, with 12 bases between. The CDR3 has 12 amino acids. Germline-derived CDR1 and CDR2 are DFQATT and SNEGSKA (reference sequence). DNA of the CDR3: TGCAGTGCTAGTCGGTCTTTTGGTGAGCAGTTCTTC. This encodes CSASRSFGEQFF.

The sample holds many counts of this clonotype. V usage is TRBV27 and J usage is TRBJ2-3; 9 bases fit TRBD2. The CDR3 runs 14 residues. Germline V gene data show CDR1 as MNHEY and CDR2 as SMNVEV (reference sequence). With V trimmed by 5 bases and J by 8 bases, 8 bases remained unmatched. CDR3 DNA: TGTGCCAGCAGTCCGGGACTAGCCCTGGCTACGCAGTATTTT. Its translation is CASSPGLALATQYF.

This clonotype was seen many times. The gene calls are TRBV15 and TRBJ2-7; the D is unclear. The CDR3 covers 14 residues. The germline gives CDR1 LNHNV, CDR2 YYDKDF (reference sequence). V shed 0 bases and J shed 1 base, with 7 bases lying between them. The CDR3 sequence is CATSREGISYEQYF. The DNA for the CDR3 is TGTGCCACCAGCAGAGAGGGGATATCCTACGAGCAGTACTTC.

This chain connects TRBV20-1 to TRBJ1-1, with no clear D. Trimming took off 6 bases at V and 7 bases at J, with 15 bases between the two ends. CDR3 length: 12 amino acids. Germline V gives CDR1 DFQATT, CDR2 SNEGSKA (reference sequence). The DNA for the CDR3 is TGCAGTGCACCAGGCGGGAGGGATGAAGCTTTCTTT. Translating gives CSAPGGRDEAFF.

To note about this clonotype: A far larger clone is only one base removed, so a read error is likely. The chain has TRBV11-1 and TRBJ2-7; no firm D call. The CDR3 consists of 12 residues. Germline CDR1 is SGHAT and CDR2 is FQDESV (reference sequence). CDR3 in amino acids: CASSLHRYEPYF. CDR3 sequence (DNA): TGTGCCAGCAGCTTACATCGCTACGAGCCGTACTTC.

This clonotype was seen many times. The chain is built from TRBV6-5 and TRBJ1-1; 8 bases agree with TRBD1. This CDR3 is 14 amino acids long. Germline V lookup: CDR1 MNHEY, CDR2 SVGAGI. The V and J ends lost 4 bases and 5 bases, in that order; junction bases with no gene match: 6. This chain's CDR3 is CASSLNRGSTEAFF. DNA for the CDR3: TGTGCCAGCAGTTTGAACAGGGGGTCGACTGAAGCTTTCTTT.

This clonotype showed up many times. V and J are TRBV11-2 and TRBJ1-3; no clear D gene. The length of the CDR3 is 13 residues. Trimming shortened V by 1 base and J by 5 bases, and 6 bases separated the two germline ends. Germline loops: CDR1 SGHAT, CDR2 FQNNGV. This CDR3 is CASSLVLRNTIYF. Written as DNA, the CDR3 is TGTGCCAGCAGCTTAGTTCTAAGAAACACCATATATTTT.

V and J are TRBV28 and TRBJ2-2; no clear D. Trimming cost V 6 bases and J 12 bases, with 14 bases left between them. The CDR3 totals 12 residues. From germline, CDR1 is MDHEN and CDR2 SYDVKM. The CDR3: CASRGISFQLFF. CDR3 DNA sequence: TGTGCCAGCAGGGGGATTAGCTTTCAGCTGTTTTTT.

This clonotype was seen at least ten times. The chain recombines TRBV4-1 with TRBJ2-7; TRBD2 might be the D (6 bases). With 2 bases removed from V and 4 bases from J, the gap between germline ends came to 12 bases. This CDR3 is 14 amino acids long. Germline V lookup: CDR1 MGHRA, CDR2 YSYEKL. The chain's CDR3 is CASSQIASDYEQYF. Written as DNA, the CDR3 is TGCGCCAGCAGCCAAATAGCTAGCGATTACGAGCAGTACTTC.

This clonotype was recorded many times. The rearrangement uses TRBV30 and TRBJ1-3; 8 bases line up with TRBD1. Germline V CDR1 and CDR2: GTSNPN, SVGIG (reference sequence). J lost 5 bases, V lost 0 bases, and 6 bases had no gene match. This CDR3 contains 15 residues. The DNA for the CDR3 is TGTGCCTGGAGTGTACCCGGGACAGGTCGAAACACCATATATTTT. Translated, it gives CAWSVPGTGRNTIYF.

At least ten counts were recorded for this clonotype. J is TRBJ2-7 and V is TRBV6-5; perhaps TRBD1 as D (6 bases). CDR3 length: 14 amino acids. V lost 0 bases, J lost 6 bases, and 12 bases lay in between. Germline values: CDR1 MNHEY, CDR2 SVGAGI. As DNA, the CDR3 is TGTGCCAGCAGTTACTCGATCAGGGGTGGCGAGCAGTACTTC. Translation: CASSYSIRGGEQYF.

As to this clonotype: This may arise from a read error, as a much more abundant clone is one base away. The chain joins TRBV6-5 to TRBJ2-7; tentative D call: TRBD2 (5 bases). Per the germline V gene, CDR1 is MNHEY and CDR2 is SVGAGI. V was trimmed by 2 bases and J by 7 bases, leaving 18 bases between them. The CDR3 covers 15 residues. CDR3: CASSYEDSSYNEQYF. The CDR3 nucleotides are TGTGCCAGCAGTTACGAGGACTCCTCCTACAATGAGCAGTACTTC.

This clonotype was recorded at least ten times. The chain links TRBV18 to TRBJ1-1, with no clear D. The length of the CDR3 is 13 residues. The V gene lost 3 bases and the J gene lost 7 bases, with 12 bases spanning the gap. Germline lookup yields CDR1 KGHSH and CDR2 LQKENI. CDR3 in amino acids: CASSPATGFEAFF. The DNA for the CDR3 is TGTGCCAGCTCACCGGCGACGGGGTTTGAAGCTTTCTTT.

The chain links TRBV6-2 or TRBV6-3 to TRBJ1-6; a weak D match, TRBD1 (5 bases). V was pared by 9 bases and J by 5 bases, with 14 bases between. This CDR3 has 14 amino acids. Germline assignment: CDR1 MNHEY and CDR2 SVGEGT. The DNA for the CDR3 is TGTGCCAGGTTCCAAGGGACGGATAATTCACCCCTCCACTTT. Residues: CARFQGTDNSPLHF.

J is TRBJ1-2 and V is TRBV19; D unresolved. Per the germline V gene, CDR1 is LNHDA and CDR2 is SQIVND (reference sequence). Trimming pared 7 bases from V and 4 bases from J, leaving 10 bases between. The CDR3 sequence is 12 residues long. CDR3 DNA: TGTGCCAGTACCTTGGGAGGCTATGGCTACACCTTC. This gives the protein CASTLGGYGYTF.